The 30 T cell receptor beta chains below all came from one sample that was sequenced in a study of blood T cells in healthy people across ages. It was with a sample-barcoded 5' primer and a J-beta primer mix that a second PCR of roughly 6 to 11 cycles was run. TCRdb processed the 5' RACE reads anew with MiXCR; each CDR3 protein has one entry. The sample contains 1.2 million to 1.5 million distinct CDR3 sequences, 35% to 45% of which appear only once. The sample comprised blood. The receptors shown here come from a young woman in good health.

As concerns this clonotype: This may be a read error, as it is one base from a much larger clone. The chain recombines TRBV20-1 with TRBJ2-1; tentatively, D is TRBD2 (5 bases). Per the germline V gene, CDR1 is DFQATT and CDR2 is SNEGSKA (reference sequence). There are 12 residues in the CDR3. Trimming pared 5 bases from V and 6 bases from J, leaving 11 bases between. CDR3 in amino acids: CSAPGKTNEQFF. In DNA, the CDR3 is TGCAGTGCTCCCGGGAAAACCAATGAGCAGTTCTTC.

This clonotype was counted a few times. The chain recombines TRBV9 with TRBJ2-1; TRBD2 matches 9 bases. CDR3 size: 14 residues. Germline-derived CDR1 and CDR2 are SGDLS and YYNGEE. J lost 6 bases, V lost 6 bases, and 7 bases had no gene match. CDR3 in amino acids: CASNPAGGFNEQFF. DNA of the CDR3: TGTGCCAGCAACCCAGCGGGGGGTTTCAATGAGCAGTTCTTC.

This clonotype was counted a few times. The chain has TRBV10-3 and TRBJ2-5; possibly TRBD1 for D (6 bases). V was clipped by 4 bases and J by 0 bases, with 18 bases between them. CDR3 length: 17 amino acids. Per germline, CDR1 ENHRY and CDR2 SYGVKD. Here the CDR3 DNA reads TGTGCCATCAGTGCAGTGACAGGTCGGGCCAACCAAGAGACCCAGTACTTC. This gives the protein CAISAVTGRANQETQYF.

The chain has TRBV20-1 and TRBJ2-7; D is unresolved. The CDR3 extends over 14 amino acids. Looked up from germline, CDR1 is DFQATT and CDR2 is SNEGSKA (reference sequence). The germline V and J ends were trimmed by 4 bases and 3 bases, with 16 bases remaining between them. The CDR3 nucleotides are TGCAGTGCTACCGTTTGGTCGGCCGGCTACGAGCAGTACTTC. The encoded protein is CSATVWSAGYEQYF.

The CDR3 region has the DNA TGTGCCAGCAGCTCTACTAGGTTTAGTGCAGATACGCAGTATTTT. Encoded protein: CASSSTRFSADTQYF. The chain combines TRBV7-3 with TRBJ2-3, with a possible D match to TRBD2 (5 bases). The ends were cut back, 4 bases at V and 4 bases at J, with 15 bases in the middle. This CDR3 region has 15 residues. CDR1 is SGHTA, CDR2 FQGTGA, per germline. Combining the CDR3 with reference TRBV7-3 and TRBJ2-3 gives the whole variable domain GAGVSQTPSNKVTEKGKYVELRCDPISGHTALYWYRQSLGQGPEFLIYFQGTGAADDSGLPNDRFFAVRPEGSVSTLKIQRTERGDSAVYLCASSSTRFSADTQYFGPGTRLTVL.

The chain's CDR3 is CSVLGGKRSYNEQFF. The CDR3 region has the DNA TGCAGCGTTCTTGGCGGGAAACGTTCCTACAATGAGCAGTTCTTC. The gene calls are TRBV29-1 and TRBJ2-1; the D gene is possibly TRBD2 (6 bases). The V and J ends lost 5 bases and 1 base respectively, with 15 bases between them. Germline V lookup: CDR1 SQVTM, CDR2 ANQGSEA. The CDR3 sequence is 15 residues long.

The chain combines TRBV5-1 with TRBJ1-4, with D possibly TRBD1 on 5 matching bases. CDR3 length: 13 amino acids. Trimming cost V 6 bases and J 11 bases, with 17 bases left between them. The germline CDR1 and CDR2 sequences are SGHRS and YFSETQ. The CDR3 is CASNQGGGEKLFF. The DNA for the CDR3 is TGCGCCAGCAACCAGGGAGGTGGAGAGAAACTGTTTTTT.

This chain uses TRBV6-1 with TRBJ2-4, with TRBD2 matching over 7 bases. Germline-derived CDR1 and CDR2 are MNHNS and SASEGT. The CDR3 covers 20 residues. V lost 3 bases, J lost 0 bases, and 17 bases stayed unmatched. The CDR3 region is CASSDAWRESPILAKNIQYF. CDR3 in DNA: TGTGCCAGCAGTGACGCCTGGCGGGAGAGTCCCATCCTAGCCAAAAACATTCAGTACTTC.

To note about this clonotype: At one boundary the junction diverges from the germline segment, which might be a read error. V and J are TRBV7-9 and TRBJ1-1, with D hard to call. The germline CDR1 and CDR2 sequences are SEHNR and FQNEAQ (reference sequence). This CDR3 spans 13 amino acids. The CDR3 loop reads CASGHWEGTKAFF. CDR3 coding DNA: TGTGCCAGCGGGCACTGGGAGGGCACTAAAGCTTTCTTT.

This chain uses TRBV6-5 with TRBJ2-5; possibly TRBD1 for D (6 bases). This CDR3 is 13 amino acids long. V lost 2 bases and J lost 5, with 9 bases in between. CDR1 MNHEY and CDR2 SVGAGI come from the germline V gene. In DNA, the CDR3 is TGTGCCAGCAGTTACGGGGACACGGAGACCCAGTACTTC. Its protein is CASSYGDTETQYF.

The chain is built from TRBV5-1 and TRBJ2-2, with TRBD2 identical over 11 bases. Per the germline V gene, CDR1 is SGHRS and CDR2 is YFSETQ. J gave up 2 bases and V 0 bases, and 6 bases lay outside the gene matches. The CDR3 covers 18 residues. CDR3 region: CASSLAVAGGPNTGELFF. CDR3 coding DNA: TGCGCCAGCAGCTTGGCAGTAGCGGGAGGGCCTAACACCGGGGAGCTGTTTTTT.

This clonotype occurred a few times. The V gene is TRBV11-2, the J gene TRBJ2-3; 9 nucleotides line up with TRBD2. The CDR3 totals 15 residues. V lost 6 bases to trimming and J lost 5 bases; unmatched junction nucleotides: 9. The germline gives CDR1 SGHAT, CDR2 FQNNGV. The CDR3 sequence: CASRGGGLAGDTQYF. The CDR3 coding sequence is TGTGCCAGCAGGGGGGGGGGACTAGCTGGAGATACGCAGTATTTT.

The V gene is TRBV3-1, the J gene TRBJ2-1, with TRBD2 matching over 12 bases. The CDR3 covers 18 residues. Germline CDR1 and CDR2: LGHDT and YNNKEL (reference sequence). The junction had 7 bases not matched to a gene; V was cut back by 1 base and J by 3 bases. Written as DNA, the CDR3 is TGTGCCAGCAGCCAAGGACTAGCGGGGGAGGTATACTACAATGAGCAGTTCTTC. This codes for CASSQGLAGEVYYNEQFF.

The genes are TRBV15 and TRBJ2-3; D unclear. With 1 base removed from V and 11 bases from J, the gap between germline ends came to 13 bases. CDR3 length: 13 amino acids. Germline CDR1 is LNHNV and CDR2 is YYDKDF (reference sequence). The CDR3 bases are TGTGCCACCAGCAGAGGAAAGGTGGCGAGGCAGTATTTT. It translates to CATSRGKVARQYF.

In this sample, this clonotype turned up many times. The CDR3 DNA sequence: TGTGCCAGCAGCGGGACTAGCGGGACATACAATGAGCAGTTCTTC. This encodes CASSGTSGTYNEQFF. The chain has TRBV6-4 and TRBJ2-1; TRBD2 agrees at 13 bases. The length of the CDR3 is 15 residues. Looked up from germline, CDR1 is MRHNA and CDR2 is SNTAGT. V was pared by 6 bases and J by 4 bases, with 3 bases of the junction left unmatched.

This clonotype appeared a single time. The CDR3 region is CAISGTSVSTGELFF. CDR3 DNA: TGTGCCATCAGTGGGACTAGTGTGTCGACCGGGGAGCTGTTTTTT. J is TRBJ2-2 and V is TRBV10-3, with 7 bases aligning to TRBD2. The J segment lost 5 bases and the V segment lost 4 bases, leaving 7 bases of the junction unmatched. Germline assignment: CDR1 ENHRY and CDR2 SYGVKD. The CDR3 runs 15 residues.

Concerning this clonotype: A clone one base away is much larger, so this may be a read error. DNA for the CDR3: TGTGCCACCAGTAGCTCGGGGATCAGCACAGATACGCAGTATTTT. Its protein is CATSSSGISTDTQYF. This chain connects TRBV24-1 to TRBJ2-3, with a possible D match to TRBD2 (5 bases). Germline V lookup: CDR1 KGHDR, CDR2 SFDVKD. Trimming stripped 6 bases from V and 0 bases from J, with 12 bases between. CDR3 length: 15 amino acids.

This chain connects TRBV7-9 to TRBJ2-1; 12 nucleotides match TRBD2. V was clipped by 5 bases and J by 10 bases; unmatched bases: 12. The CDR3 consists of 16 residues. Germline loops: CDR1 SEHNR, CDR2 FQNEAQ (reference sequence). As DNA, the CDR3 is TGTGCCAGCAGCGTGGGACTAGCGGGTCCCGGGGGGGAGCAGTTCTTC. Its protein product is CASSVGLAGPGGEQFF. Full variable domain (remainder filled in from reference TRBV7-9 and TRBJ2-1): DTGVSQNPRHKITKRGQNVTFRCDPISEHNRLYWYRQTLGQGPEFLTYFQNEAQLEKSRLLSDRFSAERPKGSFSTLEIQRTEQGDSAMYLCASSVGLAGPGGEQFFGPGTRLTVL.

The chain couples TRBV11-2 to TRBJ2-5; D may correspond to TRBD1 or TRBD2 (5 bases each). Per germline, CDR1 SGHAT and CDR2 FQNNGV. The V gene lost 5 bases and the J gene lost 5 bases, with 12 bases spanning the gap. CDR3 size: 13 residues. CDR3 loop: CASSPGALETQYF. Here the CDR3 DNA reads TGTGCCAGCAGCCCCGGGGCCCTGGAGACCCAGTACTTC.

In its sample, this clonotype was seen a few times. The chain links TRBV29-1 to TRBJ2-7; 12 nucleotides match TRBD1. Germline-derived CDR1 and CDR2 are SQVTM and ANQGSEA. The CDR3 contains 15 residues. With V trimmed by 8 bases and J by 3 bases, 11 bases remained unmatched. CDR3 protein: CSLLRDRGLLYEQYF. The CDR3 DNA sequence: TGCAGCCTCCTCAGGGACAGGGGGCTCCTCTACGAGCAGTACTTC.

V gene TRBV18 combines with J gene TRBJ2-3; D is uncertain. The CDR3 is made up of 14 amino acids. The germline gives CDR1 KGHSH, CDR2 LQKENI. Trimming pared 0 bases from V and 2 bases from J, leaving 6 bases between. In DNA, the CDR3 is TGTGCCAGCTCACCACCGAGTTTCACAGATACGCAGTATTTT. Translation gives CASSPPSFTDTQYF. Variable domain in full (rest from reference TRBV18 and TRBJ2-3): NAGVMQNPRHLVRRRGQEARLRCSPMKGHSHVYWYRQLPEEGLKFMVYLQKENIIDESGMPKERFSAEFPKEGPSILRIQQVVRGDSAAYFCASSPPSFTDTQYFGPGTRLTVL.

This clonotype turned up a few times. The CDR3 is CASSNVRDQPQHF. The CDR3 DNA follows: TGTGCCAGCAGTAACGTCAGGGATCAGCCCCAGCATTTT. The chain combines TRBV12-3 or TRBV12-4 with TRBJ1-5; D might be TRBD1 (5 bases). The V and J ends lost 5 bases and 5 bases respectively, with 10 bases between them. The length of the CDR3 is 13 residues.

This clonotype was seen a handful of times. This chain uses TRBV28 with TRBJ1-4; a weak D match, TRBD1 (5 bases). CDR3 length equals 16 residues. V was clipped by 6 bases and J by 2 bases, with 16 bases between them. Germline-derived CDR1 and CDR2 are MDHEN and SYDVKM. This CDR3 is CASRPSGTSTNEKLFF. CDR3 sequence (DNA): TGTGCCAGCAGACCGTCCGGGACGTCCACTAATGAAAAACTGTTTTTT.

The DNA of the CDR3 is TGTGCCAGCAGAACCGGCGGGGGCGGTGGCTACACCTTC. Its protein product is CASRTGGGGGYTF. This chain joins TRBV6-6 and TRBJ1-2; tentatively, D is TRBD1 (6 bases). Germline-derived CDR1 and CDR2 are MNHNY and SVGAGI (reference sequence). The CDR3 runs to 13 residues. V lost 6 bases to trimming and J lost 7 bases, with 15 bases between them.

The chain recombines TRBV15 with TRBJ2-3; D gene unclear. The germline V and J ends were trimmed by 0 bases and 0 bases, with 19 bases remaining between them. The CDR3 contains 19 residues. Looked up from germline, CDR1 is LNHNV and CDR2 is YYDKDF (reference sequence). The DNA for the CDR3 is TGTGCCACCAGCAGAGAGAGGTCCTGGTTCGGACCTAGCACAGATACGCAGTATTTT. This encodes CATSRERSWFGPSTDTQYF.

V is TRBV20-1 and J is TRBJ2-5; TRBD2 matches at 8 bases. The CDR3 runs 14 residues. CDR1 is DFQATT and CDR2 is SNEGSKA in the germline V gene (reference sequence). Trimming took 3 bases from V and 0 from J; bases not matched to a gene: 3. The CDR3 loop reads CSASSGGYQETQYF. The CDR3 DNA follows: TGCAGTGCTAGTTCGGGGGGGTACCAAGAGACCCAGTACTTC.

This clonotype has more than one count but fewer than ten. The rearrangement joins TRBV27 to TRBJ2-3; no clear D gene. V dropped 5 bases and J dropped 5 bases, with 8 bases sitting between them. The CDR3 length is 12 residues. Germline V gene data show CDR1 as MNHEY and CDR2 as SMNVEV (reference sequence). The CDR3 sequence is CASSPRIDTQYF. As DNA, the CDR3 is TGTGCCAGCAGTCCCCGCATAGATACGCAGTATTTT.

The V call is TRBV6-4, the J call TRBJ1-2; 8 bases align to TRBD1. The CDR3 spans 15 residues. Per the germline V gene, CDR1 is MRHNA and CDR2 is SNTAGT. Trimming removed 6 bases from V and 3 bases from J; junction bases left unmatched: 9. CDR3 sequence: CASRDRARSDYGYTF. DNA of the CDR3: TGTGCCAGCAGGGACAGGGCCCGCTCGGACTATGGCTACACCTTC.

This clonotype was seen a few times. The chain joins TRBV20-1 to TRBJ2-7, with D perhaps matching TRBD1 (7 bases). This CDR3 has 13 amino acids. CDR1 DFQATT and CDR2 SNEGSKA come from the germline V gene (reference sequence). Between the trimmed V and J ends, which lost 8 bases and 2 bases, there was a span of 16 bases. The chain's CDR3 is CSPGGGLTYEQYF. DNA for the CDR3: TGCAGTCCTGGAGGGGGCCTCACCTACGAGCAGTACTTC.

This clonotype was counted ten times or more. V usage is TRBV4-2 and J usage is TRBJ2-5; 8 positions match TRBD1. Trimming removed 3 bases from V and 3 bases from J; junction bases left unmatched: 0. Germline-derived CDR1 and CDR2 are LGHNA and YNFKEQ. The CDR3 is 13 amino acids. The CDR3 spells CASSQDREETQYF. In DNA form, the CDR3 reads TGTGCCAGCAGCCAGGACAGGGAAGAGACCCAGTACTTC.